The 19 T cell receptor beta chains below were found in one sample sequenced in a study of T cell repertoires in cytomegalovirus infection. TCRdb recomputed calls from the reads with MiXCR, one row per CDR3 protein. Of fewer than 400,000 distinct CDR3 sequences listed, less than 20% are singletons. Sample: PBMCs. All receptors derive from a human donor in good health (CMV status not recorded). Some clones in this sample may be carry-over from other donors' samples.

This clonotype was counted many times. This sequence joins TRBV7-2 and TRBJ2-1; D call uncertain. V lost 10 bases and J 8 bases, leaving 18 bases between the germline ends. Germline V gives CDR1 SGHTA, CDR2 FQGNSA. This CDR3 is 13 amino acids long. The CDR3 DNA sequence: TGTGCCACCTCCGGGCCAACATCGGATGAGCAGTTCTTC. Amino acids: CATSGPTSDEQFF. The full variable domain, rest sourced from reference TRBV7-2 and TRBJ2-1, is GAGVSQSPSNKVTEKGKDVELRCDPISGHTALYWYRQSLGQGLEFLIYFQGNSAPDKSGLPSDRFSAERTGGSVSTLTIQRTQQEDSAVYLCATSGPTSDEQFFGPGTRLTVL.

This clonotype was counted a few times. This sequence joins TRBV7-9 and TRBJ2-3, with 9 positions matching TRBD2. CDR3 length equals 17 residues. Germline CDR1 is SEHNR and CDR2 is FQNEAQ (reference sequence). V trimming: 3 bases; J trimming: 10 bases; junction bases outside the gene matches: 17. The CDR3 sequence is CASSFPNEPSLAGAQYF. CDR3 coding DNA: TGTGCCAGCAGCTTTCCTAATGAACCCAGTTTAGCGGGGGCGCAGTATTTT.

The J gene is TRBJ2-7, the V gene TRBV23-1, with D unclear. TRBV23-1 is an ORF for which the function is uncertain. The CDR3 extends over 18 amino acids. CDR3 sequence: CAAVNSKIYLLLRHEQYF. In nucleotides, the CDR3 is TGCGCAGCAGTGAATTCGAAAATATACCTACTCCTGCGGCACGAGCAGTACTTC.

The CDR3 loop reads CSARDVAGTEAFF. CDR3 coding DNA: TGCAGTGCTAGAGATGTGGCAGGCACTGAAGCTTTCTTT. V gene TRBV20-1 combines with J gene TRBJ1-1; no clear D. This CDR3 has 13 amino acids. From germline, CDR1 is DFQATT and CDR2 SNEGSKA (reference sequence). With 0 bases removed from V and 4 bases from J, the gap between germline ends came to 9 bases.

This chain uses TRBV15 with TRBJ2-3; unclear D gene. CDR1 is LNHNV, CDR2 YYDKDF, per germline (reference sequence). V lost 0 bases, J lost 0 bases, and 4 bases lay in between. The CDR3 covers 14 residues. The chain's CDR3 is CATSRESSTDTQYF. In DNA, the CDR3 is TGTGCCACCAGCAGAGAGAGTAGCACAGATACGCAGTATTTT.

This clonotype was seen more than once but under ten times. The chain employs TRBV10-3 and TRBJ1-3, with a possible D match to TRBD1 (6 bases). This CDR3 is built from 15 residues. The ends were cut back, 11 bases at V and 0 bases at J, with 17 bases in the middle. In germline, CDR1 is ENHRY, CDR2 SYGVKD. The CDR3 nucleotides read TGTGCCTCTGGGGGCAGGCCAGACTCTGGAAACACCATATATTTT. As protein: CASGGRPDSGNTIYF.

This chain links TRBV11-3 with TRBJ2-3, with TRBD2 identical over 8 bases. The CDR3 runs to 15 residues. Germline lookup yields CDR1 SGHNT and CDR2 YENEEA. V shed 2 bases, J shed 4 bases, and the junction held 5 bases outside the gene matches. DNA for the CDR3: TGTGCCAGCAGCTTAACTGGACTAGCCCCAGATACGCAGTATTTT. Encoded protein: CASSLTGLAPDTQYF.

This clonotype was seen only a few times. The chain carries TRBV28 and TRBJ2-2, with D perhaps TRBD1 (6 bases). CDR3 length: 15 amino acids. Trimming stripped 3 bases from V and 1 base from J, with 9 bases between. Germline V CDR1 and CDR2: MDHEN, SYDVKM. CDR3 protein: CASSFQGMNTGELFF. In DNA form, the CDR3 reads TGTGCCAGCAGTTTTCAGGGGATGAACACCGGGGAGCTGTTTTTT.

The chain joins TRBV5-1 to TRBJ1-2; D not certain. The germline gives CDR1 SGHRS, CDR2 YFSETQ. The V gene lost 0 bases and the J gene lost 6 bases, with 12 bases spanning the gap. This CDR3 is 14 amino acids long. The CDR3 sequence is CASSLAVPEDGYTF. CDR3 coding DNA: TGCGCCAGCAGCTTGGCCGTGCCGGAGGATGGCTACACCTTC.

The V call is TRBV6-2 or TRBV6-3, the J call TRBJ2-5, with 7 bases lining up with TRBD2. This CDR3 is 16 amino acids long. The germline CDR1 and CDR2 sequences are MNHEY and SVGEGT. The V gene end was trimmed by 6 bases and the J gene end by 0 bases; junction bases not matched to a gene: 10. For the CDR3, the DNA is TGTGCCAGCAGAACGGGGGGACTCTTGTACCAAGAGACCCAGTACTTC. It specifies CASRTGGLLYQETQYF.

This chain links TRBV10-3 with TRBJ2-7; TRBD1 matches at 8 bases. In germline, CDR1 is ENHRY, CDR2 SYGVKD. This CDR3 is 19 amino acids long. The J segment lost 0 bases and the V segment lost 0 bases, leaving 13 bases of the junction unmatched. CDR3 sequence: CAISESIIGQGLRSYEQYF. The DNA for the CDR3 is TGTGCCATCAGTGAGTCGATTATAGGACAGGGTCTCCGCTCCTACGAGCAGTACTTC.

CDR3 region: CASSIGQGYSGANVLTF. DNA for the CDR3: TGTGCCAGTAGTATCGGACAGGGCTACTCTGGGGCCAACGTCCTGACTTTC. The V gene is TRBV19, the J gene TRBJ2-6; TRBD1 aligns across 8 bases. CDR1 is LNHDA and CDR2 is SQIVND in the germline V gene (reference sequence). There are 17 residues in the CDR3. V lost 3 bases and J lost 0; bases outside the gene matches: 4. The full variable domain, in which reference TRBV19 and TRBJ2-6 provide the parts outside the CDR3, is DGGITQSPKYLFRKEGQNVTLSCEQNLNHDAMYWYRQDPGQGLRLIYYSQIVNDFQKGDIAEGYSVSREKKESFPLTVTSAQKNPTAFYLCASSIGQGYSGANVLTFGAGSRLTVL.

The chain uses TRBV4-3 and TRBJ2-5; TRBD2 matches at 12 bases. The CDR3 is 18 amino acids. Germline CDR1 reads LGHNA; CDR2 reads YSLEER. Trimming cost V 1 base and J 2 bases; bases outside gene matches: 8. Here the CDR3 reads CASSQGTSGRLWQETQYF. The CDR3 coding sequence is TGCGCCAGCAGCCAAGGCACTAGCGGGAGGTTGTGGCAAGAGACCCAGTACTTC.

There are a few counts of this clonotype. The chain carries TRBV18 and TRBJ1-1, with a tentative D call TRBD1 (5 bases). Germline V CDR1 and CDR2: KGHSH, LQKENI. Trimming cost V 1 base and J 5 bases, with 11 bases left between them. The CDR3 contains 14 residues. CDR3 coding DNA: TGTGCCAGCTCACCACTCCGGGAGGGGACTGAAGCTTTCTTT. As protein: CASSPLREGTEAFF.

This clonotype was seen more than once but under ten times. The rearrangement links TRBV6-2 or TRBV6-3 to TRBJ2-2; a weak D match, TRBD2 (5 bases). This CDR3 has 14 residues. Germline V CDR1 and CDR2: MNHEY, SVGEGT. Trimming cost V 0 bases and J 7 bases, with 9 bases left between them. The CDR3 is CASSYSTAGGELFF. The CDR3 nucleotides are TGTGCCAGCAGTTACTCGACGGCGGGCGGGGAGCTGTTTTTT.

This clonotype was seen more than once but under ten times. V is TRBV2 and J is TRBJ1-1; D is possibly TRBD1 (5 bases). The CDR3 extends over 16 amino acids. In germline, CDR1 is SNHLY, CDR2 FYNNEI. V was pared by 1 base and J by 7 bases, with 19 bases between. The DNA for the CDR3 is TGTGCCAGCAGTGAAGTCCCGCAGGGAGAAAGAAGTGAAGCTTTCTTT. Amino acids: CASSEVPQGERSEAFF.

This clonotype was seen ten or more times. The CDR3 nucleotides read TGTGCCAGCAGCTTACAGTGGGGAATGAACACTGAAGCTTTCTTT. Protein product: CASSLQWGMNTEAFF. The V gene is TRBV7-6, the J gene TRBJ1-1, with D hard to call. In germline, CDR1 is SGHVS, CDR2 FNYEAQ. V gave up 2 bases and J gave up 0 bases, with 10 bases separating them. The CDR3 sequence is 15 residues long.

This clonotype was counted ten times or more. V gene TRBV5-1 combines with J gene TRBJ1-2; no reliable D call. The CDR3 is 13 residues long. V lost 2 bases, J lost 3 bases, and 8 bases lay in between. The V gene's germline CDR1 is SGHRS and CDR2 YFSETQ. This chain's CDR3 is CASSLGYDYGYTF. The CDR3 DNA reads as TGCGCCAGCAGCTTAGGGTACGACTATGGCTACACCTTC.

This clonotype came up many times. The CDR3 region is CASSLDRGSYNEQFF. The CDR3, as DNA: TGTGCCAGCAGCTTGGACAGGGGGTCTTACAATGAGCAGTTCTTC. This chain connects TRBV11-2 to TRBJ2-1, with 10 bases identical to TRBD1. This CDR3 comprises 15 residues. Looked up from germline, CDR1 is SGHAT and CDR2 is FQNNGV. The V and J ends lost 3 bases and 4 bases, in that order; junction bases with no gene match: 3.